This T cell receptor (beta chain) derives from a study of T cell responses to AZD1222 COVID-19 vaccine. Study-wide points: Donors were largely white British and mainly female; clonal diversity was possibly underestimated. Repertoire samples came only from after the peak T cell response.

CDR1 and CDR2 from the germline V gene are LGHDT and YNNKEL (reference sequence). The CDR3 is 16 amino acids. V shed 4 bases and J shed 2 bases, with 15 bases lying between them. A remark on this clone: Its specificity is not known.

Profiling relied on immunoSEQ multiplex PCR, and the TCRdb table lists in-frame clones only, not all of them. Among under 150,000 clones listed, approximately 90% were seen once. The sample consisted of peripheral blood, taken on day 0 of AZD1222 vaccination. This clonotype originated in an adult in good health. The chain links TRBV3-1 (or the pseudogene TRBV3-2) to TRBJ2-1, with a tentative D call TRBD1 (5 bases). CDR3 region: CASSPEQGLPYNEQFF. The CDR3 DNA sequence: TGTGCCAGCAGCCCGGAGCAGGGTCTCCCCTACAATGAGCAGTTCTTC.